The present TCR beta chain was sequenced within a study of blood T cell repertoires in COVID-19. About the study: T cells, B-cell-depleted T cells, or PBMCs supplied cDNA or gDNA.

Trimming took off 4 bases at V and 4 bases at J, with 7 bases between the two ends. This CDR3 region has 12 residues. Germline CDR1 reads LGHDT; CDR2 reads YNNKEL (reference sequence). The study recruited people aged roughly 18 to 89 years across around 23 US areas. Participants reported their clinical history, and cohort assignment relied on those reports. In the original workflow: Cell counts per sample came from amplifying reference gene primers. Only in-frame clones appear in the TCRdb table, and some are missing; sequencing was by immunoSEQ multiplex PCR. That table is the source of V, J and clone size, and D and trimming were worked out from the DNA. This table holds 310,000 or so clones, around 88% found once.

This receptor was taken from a woman aged 40 to 50 who had recovered from COVID-19. J is TRBJ2-5 and V is TRBV3-1 (or the pseudogene TRBV3-2); D remains unclear. The sample taken for sequencing was PBMCs or T cells enriched from blood (not recorded which). In nucleotides, the CDR3 is TGTGCCAGCAGCCCCAGTCGAGAGACCCAGTACTTC. Translation gives CASSPSRETQYF.